The rows below give T cell receptor beta chains drawn from one sample of a study of blood T cell repertoires in COVID-19. Here immunoSEQ multiplex PCR was the method, and the copy in TCRdb shows in-frame clones only, minus some. The sample includes roughly 93,000 clones, over 70% of them seen just once. The sample comprised peripheral blood. These receptors were taken from a woman at least 80 years old with acute or convalescent COVID-19. CDR3s include the opening cysteine and the closing phenylalanine or tryptophan. The D gene is left open where the match is weak. Where a row states a size, it is once, few, many or the class of an expanded clone; other rows omit it.

>TRBJ1-3|-|TRBV20-1|-|15
TGCAGTGCTAGTCCCGAACTGAGCTCTGGAAACACCATATATTTT
CSASPELSSGNTIYF
>TRBJ1-6|-|TRBV5-6|-|13
TGTGCCAGCAGCTTGGGACAGAATTCACCCCTCCACTTT
CASSLGQNSPLHF
>TRBJ1-2|-|TRBV6-2/TRBV6-3|-|14
TGTGCCAGCAGTTACGGGCAGGGAACCTATGGCTACACCTTC
CASSYGQGTYGYTF
>TRBJ2-2|-|TRBV18|-|14
TGTGCCAGCTCACCTGGGCTGAACACCGGGGAGCTGTTTTTT
CASSPGLNTGELFF
>TRBJ1-6|-|TRBV18|-|17
TGTGCCAGCTCACGAAGACAGGCGAGCTCCTATAATTCACCCCTCCACTTT
CASSRRQASSYNSPLHF
>TRBJ2-1|-|TRBV5-1|TRBD2|16
TGCGCCAGCAGCTTGAACGCGGGGGGCTCCTACAATGAGCAGTTCTTC
CASSLNAGGSYNEQFF
>TRBJ1-6|-|TRBV2|-|15
TGTGCCAGCGAGCGGATCAGCTCCTATAATTCACCCCTCCACTTT
CASERISSYNSPLHF
>TRBJ2-5|-|TRBV19|TRBD1|16
TGTGCCAGTAGTACCGACAGGGGGCTATTGGGAGAGACCCAGTACTTC
CASSTDRGLLGETQYF
>TRBJ1-1|few|TRBV5-5|-|14
TGTGCCAGCAGCTTGGTTGGGAGAGGGACTGAAGCTTTCTTT
CASSLVGRGTEAFF
>TRBJ2-1|-|TRBV6-5|TRBD2|15
TGTGCCAGCAGTCCTCCGGGACTAAGCTACAATGAGCAGTTCTTC
CASSPPGLSYNEQFF
>TRBJ2-5|-|TRBV19|-|14
TGTGCCAGTAGTATAGCGGGGATTCAAGAGACCCAGTACTTC
CASSIAGIQETQYF
>TRBJ2-7|few|TRBV4-1|TRBD2|13
TGCGCCAGCAGCCCCGGGAGGGGCTACGAGCAGTACTTC
CASSPGRGYEQYF
>TRBJ2-3|many|TRBV12-3/TRBV12-4|-|12
TGTGCCAGCAGTTTTTCCGCAGATACGCAGTATTTT
CASSFSADTQYF
>TRBJ1-2|-|TRBV12-3/TRBV12-4|-|12
TGTGCCAGCAGTTTTGCAGTTTCCCGCTACACCTTC
CASSFAVSRYTF
>TRBJ1-2|-|TRBV7-2|-|14
TGTGCCAGCACAAAAATGGGAGCTAACTATGGCTACACCTTC
CASTKMGANYGYTF
>TRBJ1-4|-|TRBV4-3|-|12
TGCGCCAGCAGCCAACATAATGAAAAACTGTTTTTT
CASSQHNEKLFF
>TRBJ1-1|-|TRBV28|TRBD1|15
TGTGCCAGCAGTTTCCCCGGGACAGCGAACACTGAAGCTTTCTTT
CASSFPGTANTEAFF
>TRBJ2-3|-|TRBV7-6|-|18
TGTGCCAGCAGCGCCGCGCGATTCACAGGTCTAGGGTCGGATACGCAGTATTTT
CASSAARFTGLGSDTQYF
>TRBJ1-2|-|TRBV11-2|TRBD1|17
TGTGCCAGCAGCTTTGGGGGGAGACAGGGAGGATCCTATGGCTACACCTTC
CASSFGGRQGGSYGYTF
>TRBJ1-4|once|TRBV27|-|14
TGTGCCAGCAGTTTTTCCGGGGGTAATGAAAAACTGTTTTTT
CASSFSGGNEKLFF
>TRBJ2-5|-|TRBV28|-|15
TGTGCCAGCAGTTTATGGCCCGCAGGCCAAGAGACCCAGTACTTC
CASSLWPAGQETQYF
>TRBJ1-2|-|TRBV10-3|-|13
TGTGCCATCAGTGAGGAACAGCCCTATGGCTACACCTTC
CAISEEQPYGYTF
>TRBJ1-3|-|TRBV3-1/TRBV3-2|-|13
TGTGCCAGCGGAGAAAGCTCTGGAAACACCATATATTTT
CASGESSGNTIYF
>TRBJ2-5|once|TRBV5-1|-|15
TGCGCCAGCAGCTTGGCCTCGGGTTGGCAAGAGACCCAGTACTTC
CASSLASGWQETQYF
>TRBJ2-4|-|TRBV18|-|15
TGTGCCAGCTCACAGGGAGACAGGGCCAAAAACATTCAGTACTTC
CASSQGDRAKNIQYF
>TRBJ1-2|-|TRBV5-1|TRBD1|15
TGCGCCAGCAGCTCGACAGGGGGCAGAGGGGATGGCTACACCTTC
CASSSTGGRGDGYTF
>TRBJ1-5|-|TRBV28|TRBD1|14
TGTGCCAGCCTAATAGGGGGCTTAAATCAGCCCCAGCATTTT
CASLIGGLNQPQHF
>TRBJ1-5|-|TRBV19|-|14
TGTGCCAGTAGTCTGACAGTTAGCAATCAGCCCCAGCATTTT
CASSLTVSNQPQHF
>TRBJ1-1|-|TRBV19|TRBD1|14
TGTGCCAGCAGACCGGGACAGGTGAACACTGAAGCTTTCTTT
CASRPGQVNTEAFF
>TRBJ2-7|-|TRBV7-9|TRBD1|13
TGTGCCAGCAGCTTAGGACAGGGGCGTGGGCAGTACTTC
CASSLGQGRGQYF
>TRBJ1-6|few|TRBV28|-|13
TGTGCCAGCAGCATACAGGAAAATTCACCCCTCCACTTT
CASSIQENSPLHF
>TRBJ2-7|-|TRBV10-3|-|15
TGTGCCATCAGTGAGGGGCAAGGGGCGATCTACGAGCAGTACTTC
CAISEGQGAIYEQYF
>TRBJ2-3|-|TRBV6-6|TRBD2|14
TGTGCCTCCTCCTGGGGGAGGGGCACAGATACGCAGTATTTT
CASSWGRGTDTQYF
>TRBJ1-5|-|TRBV28|-|14
TGTGCCAGCACCCCCACACAGTTCAATCAGCCCCAGCATTTT
CASTPTQFNQPQHF
>TRBJ2-3|-|TRBV5-3|TRBD2|19
TGTGCCAGAAGCCCGTGGGGGGAGCGGGGGAGAACGAGCACAGATACGCAGTATTTT
CARSPWGERGRTSTDTQYF
>TRBJ2-2|once|TRBV24-1|-|13
TGTGCCACCCTTAACTCGAACACCGGGGAGCTGTTTTTT
CATLNSNTGELFF